The 5 T cell receptor beta chains listed next were all sequenced from one sample in a study of identical twins. MiXCR, applied by TCRdb to the 5' RACE reads, yields one record per CDR3 protein. The sample has fewer than 250,000 distinct CDR3 sequences; roughly 7.5% are singletons. The same sample was also studied in work on yellow fever vaccine responses in identical twins.

The sample taken for sequencing was CD8+ T cells sorted from blood. The receptors stem from a young woman in good health.

In this sample, this clonotype turned up a few times. The rearrangement uses TRBV7-2 and TRBJ2-7; TRBD1 might be the D (5 bases). Trimming pared 2 bases from V and 2 bases from J, leaving 7 bases between. Per the germline V gene, CDR1 is SGHTA and CDR2 is FQGNSA. The CDR3 has 13 amino acids. The CDR3: CASSLHRTYEQYF. The CDR3 region has the DNA TGTGCCAGCAGCTTACACAGGACCTACGAGCAGTACTTC. The variable domain in full, completed from reference TRBV7-2 and TRBJ2-7, reads GAGVSQSPSNKVTEKGKDVELRCDPISGHTALYWYRQSLGQGLEFLIYFQGNSAPDKSGLPSDRFSAERTGGSVSTLTIQRTQQEDSAVYLCASSLHRTYEQYFGPGTRLTVT.

There are many counts of this clonotype. The rearrangement joins TRBV7-8 to TRBJ2-1; 11 bases align to TRBD2. CDR1 SGHVS and CDR2 FQNEAQ come from the germline V gene. This CDR3 contains 16 residues. J was trimmed by 3 bases and V by 2 bases; bases with no gene match: 3. Written as DNA, the CDR3 is TGTGCCAGCAGCTTACCCACTAGCGGGGGCTACAATGAGCAGTTCTTC. As protein: CASSLPTSGGYNEQFF.

This clonotype was seen many times. The chain links TRBV12-3 or TRBV12-4 to TRBJ1-6; 7 nucleotides agree with TRBD1. This CDR3 spans 15 amino acids. The V gene end was trimmed by 5 bases and the J gene end by 7 bases; junction bases not matched to a gene: 8. CDR3 bases: TGTGCCAGCAGTACCGAACGGGACAGAAATTCACCCCTCCACTTT. As protein: CASSTERDRNSPLHF.

This clonotype has more than one count but fewer than ten. V and J are TRBV4-1 and TRBJ2-5; the match to TRBD1 covers 7 bases. The germline gives CDR1 MGHRA, CDR2 YSYEKL. Unmatched junction bases numbered 6, after V lost 0 bases and J lost 2 bases. CDR3 length equals 16 residues. The CDR3 coding sequence is TGCGCCAGCAGCCAAGATGGGACAGAGACTCAAGAGACCCAGTACTTC. It encodes CASSQDGTETQETQYF.

In DNA form, the CDR3 reads TGTGCGACGGGGCGATTGAACACTGAAGCTTTCTTT. This codes for CATGRLNTEAFF. The rearrangement joins TRBV2 to TRBJ1-1; weak D call: TRBD1 (5 bases). The CDR3 extends over 12 amino acids. Germline CDR1 reads SNHLY; CDR2 reads FYNNEI.